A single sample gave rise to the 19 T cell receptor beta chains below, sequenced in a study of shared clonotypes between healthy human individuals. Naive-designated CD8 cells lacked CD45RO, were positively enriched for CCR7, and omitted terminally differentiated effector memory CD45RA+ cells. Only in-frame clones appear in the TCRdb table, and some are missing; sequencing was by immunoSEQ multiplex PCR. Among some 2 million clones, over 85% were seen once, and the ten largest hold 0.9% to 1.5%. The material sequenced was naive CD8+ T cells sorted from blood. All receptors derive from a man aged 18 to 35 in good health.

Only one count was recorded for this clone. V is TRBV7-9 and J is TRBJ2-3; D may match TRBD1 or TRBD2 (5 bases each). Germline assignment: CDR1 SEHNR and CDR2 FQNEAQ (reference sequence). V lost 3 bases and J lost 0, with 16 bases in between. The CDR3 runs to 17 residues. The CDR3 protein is CASSFGAWGSSTDTQYF. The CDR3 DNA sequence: TGTGCCAGCAGCTTCGGGGCCTGGGGGAGCAGCACAGATACGCAGTATTTT.

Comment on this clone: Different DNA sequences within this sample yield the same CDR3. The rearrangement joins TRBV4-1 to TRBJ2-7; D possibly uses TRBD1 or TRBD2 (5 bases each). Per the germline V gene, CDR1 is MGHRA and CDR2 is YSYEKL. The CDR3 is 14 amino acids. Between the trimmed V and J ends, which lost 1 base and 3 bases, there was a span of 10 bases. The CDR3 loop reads CASSQGGRGYEQYF. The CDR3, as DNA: TGCGCCAGCAGCCAAGGGGGCCGGGGCTACGAGCAGTACTTC.

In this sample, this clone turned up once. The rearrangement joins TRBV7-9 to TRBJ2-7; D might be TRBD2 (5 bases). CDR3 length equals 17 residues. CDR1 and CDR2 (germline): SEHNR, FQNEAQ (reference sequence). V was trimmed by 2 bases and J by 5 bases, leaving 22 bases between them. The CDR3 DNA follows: TGTGCCAGCAGCTTAATCAAGGCCCGGGGAGACGGGGACGAGCAGTACTTC. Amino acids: CASSLIKARGDGDEQYF.

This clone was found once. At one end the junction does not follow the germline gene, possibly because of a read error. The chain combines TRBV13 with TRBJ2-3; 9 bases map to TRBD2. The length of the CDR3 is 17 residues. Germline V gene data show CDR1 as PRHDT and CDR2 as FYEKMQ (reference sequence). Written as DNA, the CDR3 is TGTGCCACCAGCTCGAGCGGGGGGCCAGCTAGCACAGATACGCAGTATTTT. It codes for CATSSSGGPASTDTQYF.

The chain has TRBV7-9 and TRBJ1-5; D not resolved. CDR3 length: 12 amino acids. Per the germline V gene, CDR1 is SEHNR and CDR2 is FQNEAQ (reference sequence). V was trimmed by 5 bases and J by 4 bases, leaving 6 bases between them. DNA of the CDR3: TGTGCCAGCAGCCACGGTAATCAGCCCCAGCATTTT. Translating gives CASSHGNQPQHF.

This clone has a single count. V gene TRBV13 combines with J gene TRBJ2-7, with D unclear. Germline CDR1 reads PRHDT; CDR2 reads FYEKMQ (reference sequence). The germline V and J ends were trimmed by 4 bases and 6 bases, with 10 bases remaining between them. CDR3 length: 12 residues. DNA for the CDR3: TGTGCCAGCAGCTCCAACCACCCCGAGCAGTACTTC. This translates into CASSSNHPEQYF.

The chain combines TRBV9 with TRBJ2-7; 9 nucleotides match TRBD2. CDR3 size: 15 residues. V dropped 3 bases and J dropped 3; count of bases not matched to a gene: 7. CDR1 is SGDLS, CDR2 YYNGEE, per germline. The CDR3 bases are TGTGCCAGCAGCGCACAAGAGACTAGCGGCTACGAGCAGTACTTC. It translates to CASSAQETSGYEQYF.

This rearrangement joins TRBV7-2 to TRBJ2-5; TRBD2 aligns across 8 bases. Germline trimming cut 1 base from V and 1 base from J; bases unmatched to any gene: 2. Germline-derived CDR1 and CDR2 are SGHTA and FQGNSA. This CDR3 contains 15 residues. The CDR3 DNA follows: TGTGCCAGCAGCTTAGTAGCGGGATCCCAAGAGACCCAGTACTTC. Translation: CASSLVAGSQETQYF. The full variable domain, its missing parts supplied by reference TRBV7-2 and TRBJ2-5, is GAGVSQSPSNKVTEKGKDVELRCDPISGHTALYWYRQSLGQGLEFLIYFQGNSAPDKSGLPSDRFSAERTGGSVSTLTIQRTQQEDSAVYLCASSLVAGSQETQYFGPGTRLLVL.

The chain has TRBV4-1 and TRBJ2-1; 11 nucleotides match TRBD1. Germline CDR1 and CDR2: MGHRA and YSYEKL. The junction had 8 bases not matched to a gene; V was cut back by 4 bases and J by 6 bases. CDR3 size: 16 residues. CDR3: CASSPSAGTGGNEQFF. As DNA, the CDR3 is TGCGCCAGCAGCCCGTCAGCCGGGACAGGGGGCAATGAGCAGTTCTTC.

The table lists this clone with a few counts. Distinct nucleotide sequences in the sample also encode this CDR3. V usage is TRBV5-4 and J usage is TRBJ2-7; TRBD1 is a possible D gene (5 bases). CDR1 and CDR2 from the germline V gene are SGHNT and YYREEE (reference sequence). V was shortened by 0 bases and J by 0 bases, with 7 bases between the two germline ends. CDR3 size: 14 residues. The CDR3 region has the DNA TGTGCCAGCAGCTTGGACAGGAGCTCCTACGAGCAGTACTTC. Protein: CASSLDRSSYEQYF.

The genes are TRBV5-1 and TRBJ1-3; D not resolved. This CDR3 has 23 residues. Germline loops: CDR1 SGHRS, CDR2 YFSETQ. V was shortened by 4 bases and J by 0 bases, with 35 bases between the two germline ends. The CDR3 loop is CASSLRTASGSGRYISSGNTIYF. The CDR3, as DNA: TGCGCCAGCAGCCTAAGGACCGCGTCAGGCTCCGGTAGGTATATCAGCTCTGGAAACACCATATATTTT. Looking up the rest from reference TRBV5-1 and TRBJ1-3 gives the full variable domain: KAGVTQTPRYLIKTRGQQVTLSCSPISGHRSVSWYQQTPGQGLQFLFEYFSETQRNKGNFPGRFSGRQFSNSRSEMNVSTLELGDSALYLCASSLRTASGSGRYISSGNTIYFGEGSWLTVV.

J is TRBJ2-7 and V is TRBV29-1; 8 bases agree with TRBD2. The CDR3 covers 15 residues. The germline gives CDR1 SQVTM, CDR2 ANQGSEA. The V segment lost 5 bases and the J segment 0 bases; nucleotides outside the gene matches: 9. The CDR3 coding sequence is TGCAGCGTTTCGAAAGCGGGGGCGAGCTCCTACGAGCAGTACTTC. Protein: CSVSKAGASSYEQYF.

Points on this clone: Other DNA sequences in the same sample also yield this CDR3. Written as DNA, the CDR3 is TGCGCCAGCAGCTTGGACAGACAAGAGACCCAGTACTTC. Its translation is CASSLDRQETQYF. The V gene is TRBV5-1, the J gene TRBJ2-5; no reliable D call. V dropped 0 bases and J dropped 2 bases, with 5 bases sitting between them. Germline CDR1 is SGHRS and CDR2 is YFSETQ. CDR3 length equals 13 residues.

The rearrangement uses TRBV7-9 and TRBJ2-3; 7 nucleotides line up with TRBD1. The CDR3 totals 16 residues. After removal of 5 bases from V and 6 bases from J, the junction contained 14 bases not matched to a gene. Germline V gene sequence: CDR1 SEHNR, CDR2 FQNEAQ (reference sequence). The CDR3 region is CASSHVGGRHVDTQYF. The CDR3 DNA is TGTGCCAGCAGCCACGTAGGGGGCCGACATGTGGATACGCAGTATTTT. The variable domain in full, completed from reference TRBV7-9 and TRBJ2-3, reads DTGVSQNPRHKITKRGQNVTFRCDPISEHNRLYWYRQTLGQGPEFLTYFQNEAQLEKSRLLSDRFSAERPKGSFSTLEIQRTEQGDSAMYLCASSHVGGRHVDTQYFGPGTRLTVL.

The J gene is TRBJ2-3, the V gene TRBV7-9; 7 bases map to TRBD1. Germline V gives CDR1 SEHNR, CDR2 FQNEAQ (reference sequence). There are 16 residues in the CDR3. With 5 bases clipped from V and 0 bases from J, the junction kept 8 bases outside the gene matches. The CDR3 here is CASSPVKGASTDTQYF. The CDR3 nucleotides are TGTGCCAGCAGCCCAGTCAAGGGGGCCAGCACAGATACGCAGTATTTT.

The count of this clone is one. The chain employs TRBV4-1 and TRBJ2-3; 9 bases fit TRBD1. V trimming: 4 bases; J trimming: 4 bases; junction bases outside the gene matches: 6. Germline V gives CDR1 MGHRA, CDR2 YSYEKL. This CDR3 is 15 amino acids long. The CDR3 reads CASSRGTGPSDTQYF. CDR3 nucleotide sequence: TGCGCCAGCAGCCGCGGGACAGGGCCTTCAGATACGCAGTATTTT.

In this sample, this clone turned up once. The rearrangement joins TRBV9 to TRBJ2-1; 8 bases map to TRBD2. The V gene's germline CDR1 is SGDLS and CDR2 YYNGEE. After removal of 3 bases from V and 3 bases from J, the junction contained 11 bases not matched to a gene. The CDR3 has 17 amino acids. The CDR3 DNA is TGTGCCAGCAGCGCGTGGGGCGGGGGGCCTCACTACAATGAGCAGTTCTTC. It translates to CASSAWGGGPHYNEQFF. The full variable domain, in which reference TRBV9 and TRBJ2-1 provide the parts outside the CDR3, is DSGVTQTPKHLITATGQRVTLRCSPRSGDLSVYWYQQSLDQGLQFLIQYYNGEERAKGNILERFSAQQFPDLHSELNLSSLELGDSALYFCASSAWGGGPHYNEQFFGPGTRLTVL.

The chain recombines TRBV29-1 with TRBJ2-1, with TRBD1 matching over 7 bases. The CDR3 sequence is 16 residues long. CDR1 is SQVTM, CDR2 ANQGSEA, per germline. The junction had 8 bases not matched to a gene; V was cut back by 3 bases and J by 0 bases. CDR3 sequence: CSVERQGVSSYNEQFF. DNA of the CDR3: TGCAGCGTTGAGAGGCAGGGGGTAAGCTCCTACAATGAGCAGTTCTTC.

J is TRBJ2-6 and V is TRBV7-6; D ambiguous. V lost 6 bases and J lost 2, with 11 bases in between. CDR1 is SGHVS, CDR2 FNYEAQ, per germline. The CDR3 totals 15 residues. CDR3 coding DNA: TGTGCCAGCAGTCACACAGCCCCTGGGGCCAACGTCCTGACTTTC. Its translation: CASSHTAPGANVLTF.